This T cell receptor beta chain was captured in a study of blood T cells in healthy people across ages. For the second PCR, which ran for about 6 to 12 cycles, a sample-barcoded 5' primer and a J-beta primer mix were used. TCRdb independently ran MiXCR on the 5' RACE reads; one entry per CDR3 protein. The table lists fewer than 1,000,000 distinct CDR3 sequences, about 47% of them singletons. Study-level findings and limits: Lack of knowledge of donor CMV status possibly confounded expanded clonotype changes.

In this sample, this clonotype turned up many times. What it binds is unknown. The CDR3 covers 14 residues. The V and J ends lost 4 bases and 7 bases respectively, with 17 bases between them. Germline V gene sequence: CDR1 SQVTM, CDR2 ANQGSEA. Specimen: blood. This TCR was recovered from a man of 80 years or more in good health. The chain couples TRBV29-1 to TRBJ2-1, with D tentatively TRBD2 (6 bases). Written as DNA, the CDR3 is TGCAGCGTTGGGGTTTCGGGGGTCCGGAATGAGCAGTTCTTC. As protein: CSVGVSGVRNEQFF.